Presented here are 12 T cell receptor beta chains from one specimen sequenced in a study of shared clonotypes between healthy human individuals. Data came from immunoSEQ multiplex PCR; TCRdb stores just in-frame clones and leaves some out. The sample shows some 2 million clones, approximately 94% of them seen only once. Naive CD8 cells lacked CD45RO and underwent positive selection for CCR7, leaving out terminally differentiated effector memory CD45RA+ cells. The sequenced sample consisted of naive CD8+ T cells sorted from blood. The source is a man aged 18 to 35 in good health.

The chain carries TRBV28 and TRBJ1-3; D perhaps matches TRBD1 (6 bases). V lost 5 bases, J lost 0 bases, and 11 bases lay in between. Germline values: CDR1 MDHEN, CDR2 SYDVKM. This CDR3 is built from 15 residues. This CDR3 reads CASSLRTVSGNTIYF. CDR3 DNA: TGTGCCAGCAGTCTAAGGACAGTCTCTGGAAACACCATATATTTT.

CDR3 region: CASSQDGGGREQFF. In DNA, the CDR3 is TGCGCCAGCAGCCAAGACGGTGGGGGCCGGGAGCAGTTCTTC. The J gene is TRBJ2-1, the V gene TRBV4-1; D may be TRBD1 (6 bases). Per the germline V gene, CDR1 is MGHRA and CDR2 is YSYEKL. The CDR3 has 14 residues. V was shortened by 0 bases and J by 10 bases, with 13 bases between the two germline ends.

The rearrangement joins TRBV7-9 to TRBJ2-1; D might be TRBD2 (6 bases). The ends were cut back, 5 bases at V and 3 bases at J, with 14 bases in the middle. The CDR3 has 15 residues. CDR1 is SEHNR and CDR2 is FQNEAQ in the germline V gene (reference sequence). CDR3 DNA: TGTGCCAGCAGCACCGAGGCGGGGCTCTACAATGAGCAGTTCTTC. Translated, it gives CASSTEAGLYNEQFF. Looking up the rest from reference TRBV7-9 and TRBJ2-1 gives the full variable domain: DTGVSQNPRHKITKRGQNVTFRCDPISEHNRLYWYRQTLGQGPEFLTYFQNEAQLEKSRLLSDRFSAERPKGSFSTLEIQRTEQGDSAMYLCASSTEAGLYNEQFFGPGTRLTVL.

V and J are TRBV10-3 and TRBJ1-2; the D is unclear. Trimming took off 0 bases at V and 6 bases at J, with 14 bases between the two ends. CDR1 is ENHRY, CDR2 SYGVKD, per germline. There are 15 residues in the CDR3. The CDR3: CAISESVIGGHGYTF. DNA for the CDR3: TGTGCCATCAGTGAGTCGGTAATTGGAGGCCATGGCTACACCTTC.

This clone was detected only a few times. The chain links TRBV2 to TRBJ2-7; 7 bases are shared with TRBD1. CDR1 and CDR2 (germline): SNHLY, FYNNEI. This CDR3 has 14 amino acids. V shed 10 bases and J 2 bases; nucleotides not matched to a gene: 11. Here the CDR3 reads CATNDRVPPYEQYF. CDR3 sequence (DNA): TGTGCCACCAACGACAGGGTTCCTCCCTACGAGCAGTACTTC.

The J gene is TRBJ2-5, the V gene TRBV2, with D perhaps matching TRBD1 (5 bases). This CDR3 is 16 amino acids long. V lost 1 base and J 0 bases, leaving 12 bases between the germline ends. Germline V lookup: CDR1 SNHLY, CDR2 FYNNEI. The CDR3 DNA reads TGTGCCAGCAGTGAAGGGCCAGGGATATACCAAGAGACCCAGTACTTC. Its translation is CASSEGPGIYQETQYF. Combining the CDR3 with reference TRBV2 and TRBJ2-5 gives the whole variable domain EPEVTQTPSHQVTQMGQEVILRCVPISNHLYFYWYRQILGQKVEFLVSFYNNEISEKSEIFDDQFSVERPDGSNFTLKIRSTKLEDSAMYFCASSEGPGIYQETQYFGPGTRLLVL.

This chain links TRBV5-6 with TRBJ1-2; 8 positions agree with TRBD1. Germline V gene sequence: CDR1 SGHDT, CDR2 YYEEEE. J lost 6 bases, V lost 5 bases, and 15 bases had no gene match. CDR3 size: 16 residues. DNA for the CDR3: TGTGCCAGCAGAATAGAGGACAGGGACGGCCTAAATGGCTACACCTTC. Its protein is CASRIEDRDGLNGYTF. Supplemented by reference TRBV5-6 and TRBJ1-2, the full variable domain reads DAGVTQSPTHLIKTRGQQVTLRCSPKSGHDTVSWYQQALGQGPQFIFQYYEEEERQRGNFPDRFSGHQFPNYSSELNVNALLLGDSALYLCASRIEDRDGLNGYTFGSGTRLTVV.

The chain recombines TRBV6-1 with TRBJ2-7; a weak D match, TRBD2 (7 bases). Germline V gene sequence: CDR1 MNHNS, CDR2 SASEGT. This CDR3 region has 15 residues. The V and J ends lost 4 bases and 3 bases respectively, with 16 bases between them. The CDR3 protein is CASSAHPGGFYEQYF. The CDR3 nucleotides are TGTGCCAGCAGTGCCCATCCGGGGGGCTTCTACGAGCAGTACTTC.

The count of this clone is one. CDR3 protein: CASSQVSDLGVGDSPLHF. For the CDR3, the DNA is TGTGCCAGCAGCCAAGTATCCGACCTGGGGGTCGGGGATTCACCCCTCCACTTT. The chain has TRBV13 and TRBJ1-6, with a weak D call TRBD1 (5 bases). The CDR3 runs 18 residues. V gave up 5 bases and J gave up 8 bases, with 25 bases separating them. CDR1 is PRHDT and CDR2 is FYEKMQ in the germline V gene (reference sequence).

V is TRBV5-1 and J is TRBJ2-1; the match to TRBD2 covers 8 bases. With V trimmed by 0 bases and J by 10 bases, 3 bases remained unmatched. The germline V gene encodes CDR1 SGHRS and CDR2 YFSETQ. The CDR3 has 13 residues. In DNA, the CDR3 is TGCGCCAGCAGCTTGGAGCGGGAGCAGGAGCAGTTCTTC. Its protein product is CASSLEREQEQFF.

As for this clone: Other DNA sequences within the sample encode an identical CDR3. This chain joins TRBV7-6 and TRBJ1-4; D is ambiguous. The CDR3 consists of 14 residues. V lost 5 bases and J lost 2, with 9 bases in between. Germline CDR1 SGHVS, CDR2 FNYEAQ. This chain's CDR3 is CASSLEATNEKLFF. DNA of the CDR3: TGTGCCAGCAGCCTCGAGGCCACTAATGAAAAACTGTTTTTT.

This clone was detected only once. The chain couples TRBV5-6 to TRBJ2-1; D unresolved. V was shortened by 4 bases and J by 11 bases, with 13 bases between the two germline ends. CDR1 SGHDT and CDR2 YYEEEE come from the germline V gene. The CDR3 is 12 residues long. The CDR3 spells CASSPEGRKQFF. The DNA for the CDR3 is TGTGCCAGCAGCCCGGAAGGAAGGAAGCAGTTCTTC.